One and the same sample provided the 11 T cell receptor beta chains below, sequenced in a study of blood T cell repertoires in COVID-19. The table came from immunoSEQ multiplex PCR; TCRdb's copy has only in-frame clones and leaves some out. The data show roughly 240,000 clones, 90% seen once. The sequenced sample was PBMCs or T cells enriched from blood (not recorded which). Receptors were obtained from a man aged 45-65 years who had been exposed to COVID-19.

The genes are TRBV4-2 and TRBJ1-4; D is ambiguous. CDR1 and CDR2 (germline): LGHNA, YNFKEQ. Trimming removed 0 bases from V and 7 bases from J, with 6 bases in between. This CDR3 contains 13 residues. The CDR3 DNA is TGTGCCAGCAGCCAAGATGGAGGTGAAAAACTGTTTTTT. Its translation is CASSQDGGEKLFF.

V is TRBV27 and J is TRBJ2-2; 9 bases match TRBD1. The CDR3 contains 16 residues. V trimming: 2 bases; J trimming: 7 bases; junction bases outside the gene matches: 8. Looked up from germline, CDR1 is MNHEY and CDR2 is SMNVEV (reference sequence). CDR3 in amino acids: CASSLEPGQGIGELFF. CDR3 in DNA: TGTGCCAGCAGTTTAGAGCCGGGACAGGGAATCGGGGAGCTGTTTTTT.

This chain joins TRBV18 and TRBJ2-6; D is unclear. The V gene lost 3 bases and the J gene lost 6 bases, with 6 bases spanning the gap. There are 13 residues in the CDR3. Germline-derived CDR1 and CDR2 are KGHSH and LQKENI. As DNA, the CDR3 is TGTGCCAGCTCACCGGCGGAGGCCAACGTCCTGACTTTC. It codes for CASSPAEANVLTF.

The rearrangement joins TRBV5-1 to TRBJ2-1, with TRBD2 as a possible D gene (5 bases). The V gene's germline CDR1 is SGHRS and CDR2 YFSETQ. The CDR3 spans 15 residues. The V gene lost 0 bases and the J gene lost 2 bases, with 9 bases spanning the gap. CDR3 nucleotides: TGCGCCAGCAGCTTGGAGACGGGGACCTACAATGAGCAGTTCTTC. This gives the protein CASSLETGTYNEQFF.

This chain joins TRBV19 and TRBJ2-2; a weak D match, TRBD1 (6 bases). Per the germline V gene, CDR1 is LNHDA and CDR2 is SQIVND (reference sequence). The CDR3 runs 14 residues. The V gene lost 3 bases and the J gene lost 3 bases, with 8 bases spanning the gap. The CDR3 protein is CASSITGYTGELFF. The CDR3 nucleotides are TGTGCCAGTAGTATTACAGGGTACACCGGGGAGCTGTTTTTT.

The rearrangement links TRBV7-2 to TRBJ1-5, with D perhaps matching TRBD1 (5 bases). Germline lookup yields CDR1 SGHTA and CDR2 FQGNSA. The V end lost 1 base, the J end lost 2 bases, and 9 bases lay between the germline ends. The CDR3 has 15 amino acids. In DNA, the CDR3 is TGTGCCAGCAGCTTAGTCTCACAGGGCAATCAGCCCCAGCATTTT. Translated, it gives CASSLVSQGNQPQHF.

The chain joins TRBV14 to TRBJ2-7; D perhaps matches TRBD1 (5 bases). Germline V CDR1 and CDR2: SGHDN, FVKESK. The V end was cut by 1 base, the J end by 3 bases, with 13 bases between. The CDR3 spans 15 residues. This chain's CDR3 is CASSQGLGAFYEQYF. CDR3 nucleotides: TGTGCCAGCAGCCAAGGGCTTGGGGCGTTCTACGAGCAGTACTTC.

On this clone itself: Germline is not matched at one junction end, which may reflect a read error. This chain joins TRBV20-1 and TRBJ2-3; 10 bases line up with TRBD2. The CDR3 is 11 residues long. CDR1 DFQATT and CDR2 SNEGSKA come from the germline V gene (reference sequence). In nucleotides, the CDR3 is TGTTCTAGCGGGGGAGCAGATACGCAGTATTTT. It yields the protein CSSGGADTQYF.

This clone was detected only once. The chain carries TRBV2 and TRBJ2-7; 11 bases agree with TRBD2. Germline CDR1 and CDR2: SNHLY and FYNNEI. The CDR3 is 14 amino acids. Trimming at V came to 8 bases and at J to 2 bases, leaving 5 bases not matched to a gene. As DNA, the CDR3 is TGTGCCAGCGCAAAACTAGCGGGGGCCTACGAGCAGTACTTC. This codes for CASAKLAGAYEQYF.

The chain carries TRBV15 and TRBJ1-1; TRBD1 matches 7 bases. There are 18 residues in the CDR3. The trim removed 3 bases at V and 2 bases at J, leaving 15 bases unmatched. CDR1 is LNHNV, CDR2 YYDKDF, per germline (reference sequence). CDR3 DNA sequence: TGTGCCACCAGCAGGACGACAGGGCCTTTACTCGTTAACACTGAAGCTTTCTTT. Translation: CATSRTTGPLLVNTEAFF.

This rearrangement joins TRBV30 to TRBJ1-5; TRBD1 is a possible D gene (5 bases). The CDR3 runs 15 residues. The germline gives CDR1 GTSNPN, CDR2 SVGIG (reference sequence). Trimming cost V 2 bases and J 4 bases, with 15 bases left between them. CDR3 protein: CAWSFQGVRNQPQHF. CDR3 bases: TGTGCCTGGAGTTTTCAGGGCGTTCGGAATCAGCCCCAGCATTTT.